The present TCR beta chain was sequenced within a study of blood T cell repertoires in COVID-19. The protocol was immunoSEQ multiplex PCR, while the TCRdb copy is restricted to in-frame clones and leaves out a portion. Of around 27,000 clones in the sample, approximately 90% were seen once. With V trimmed by 1 base and J by 8 bases, 7 bases remained unmatched. The CDR3 covers 16 residues. CDR1 is SGHVS, CDR2 FNYEAQ, per germline. The sequence derives from a man aged 55 to 70 with acute or convalescent COVID-19. The specimen sequenced was peripheral blood. The V call is TRBV7-6, the J call TRBJ2-1, with 11 bases aligning to TRBD2. The CDR3 DNA reads as TGTGCCAGCAGCTTAGGTATTAGCGGGGGGGCCGATGAGCAGTTCTTC. This sequence encodes CASSLGISGGADEQFF. Drawing the rest from reference TRBV7-6 and TRBJ2-1, the complete variable domain is GAGVSQSPRYKVTKRGQDVALRCDPISGHVSLYWYRQALGQGPEFLTYFNYEAQQDKSGLPNDRFSAERPEGSISTLTIQRTEQRDSAMYRCASSLGISGGADEQFFGPGTRLTVL.